This T cell receptor (beta chain) was retrieved from a study of CD8 T cells in Susac syndrome. V was clipped by 2 bases and J by 2 bases, with 10 bases between them. Germline CDR1 ENHRY, CDR2 SYGVKD. The CDR3 runs 14 residues. TEMRA cells were FACS-enriched, and CD8+ and CD4+ T cells were isolated negatively. RNA in amounts of roughly 0.5 to 1 ug was reverse transcribed with random hexamers. One entry per CDR3 protein, called by TCRdb with MiXCR from the immunoSEQ multiplex PCR reads. The table lists about 200,000 distinct CDR3 sequences, approximately 95% of them singletons. The V and J genes are TRBV10-3 and TRBJ2-7; perhaps D is TRBD1 or TRBD2 (5 bases each). This clonotype was obtained from a human donor with multiple sclerosis. The specimen was CD4+ T cells from PBMCs. DNA for the CDR3: TGTGCCATCAGTGAGGAGGGACCACCCTACGAGCAGTACTTC. This codes for CAISEEGPPYEQYF.